This T cell receptor (beta chain) was recorded in a study of OX40 agonist ivuxolimab in advanced cancers. Study conclusions and caveats: Some nonresponders also had low normalized T-cell clonal expansion. More expanded clones were seen, on average, in CD8+ T cells than in CD4+. Researchers did not determine the expanded peripheral T cells' antigen specificity.

The protocol was immunoSEQ multiplex PCR, while the TCRdb copy is restricted to in-frame clones and leaves out a portion. Of tens of thousands of clones listed, about 90% are singletons. On this clone: What it binds is not known.

The CDR3 has 15 amino acids. V was cut by 6 bases and J by 7 bases, with 21 bases left in between. Germline CDR1 reads MDHEN; CDR2 reads SYDVKM. Sample: CD4+ or CD8+ T cells sorted from blood, taken in a trial of the OX40 agonist ivuxolimab. The TCR was taken from an adult with an advanced solid tumor such as melanoma, head and neck, liver or kidney cancer. The chain recombines TRBV28 with TRBJ2-5; D is possibly TRBD1 (6 bases). CDR3 in DNA: TGTGCCAGCAGCTGGGACACCCCCGGGGAAAGGACCCAGTACTTC. Its protein is CASSWDTPGERTQYF. The variable domain in full, completed from reference TRBV28 and TRBJ2-5, reads DVKVTQSSRYLVKRTGEKVFLECVQDMDHENMFWYRQDPGLGLRLIYFSYDVKMKEKGDIPEGYSVSREKKERFSLILESASTNQTSMYLCASSWDTPGERTQYFGPGTRLLVL.